This entry lists 6 T cell receptor beta chains sequenced from one sample in a study of blood T cell repertoires in COVID-19. Clones were read by immunoSEQ multiplex PCR, and TCRdb kept only the in-frame ones, dropping some. The top ten hold 3% to 4% of the sample, which has around 170,000 clones, about 86% seen once. The sample taken for sequencing was peripheral blood. Receptors originate from a woman between 65 and 79 years old with acute or convalescent COVID-19.

The chain links TRBV5-4 to TRBJ1-3, with 8 bases that match TRBD1. The germline V gene encodes CDR1 SGHNT and CDR2 YYREEE (reference sequence). V dropped 4 bases and J dropped 2; count of bases not matched to a gene: 14. CDR3 length: 18 amino acids. The CDR3 region has the DNA TGTGCCAGCAGCAAGGGGACAGGCACCAGTGTGACTGGAAACACCATATATTTT. This gives the protein CASSKGTGTSVTGNTIYF.

This clone has more than one count but fewer than ten. This chain joins TRBV4-2 and TRBJ2-7; 10 nucleotides match TRBD1. The V and J ends lost 5 bases and 0 bases, in that order; junction bases with no gene match: 1. The CDR3 has 14 amino acids. CDR1 LGHNA and CDR2 YNFKEQ come from the germline V gene. As DNA, the CDR3 is TGTGCCAGCAGCGGGACAGGGGTCTCCTACGAGCAGTACTTC. Amino acid sequence: CASSGTGVSYEQYF.

V and J are TRBV6-2 or TRBV6-3 and TRBJ1-2; 7 bases line up with TRBD1. The CDR3 loop spans 12 amino acids. Germline values: CDR1 MNHEY, CDR2 SVGEGT. Unmatched junction bases numbered 0, after V lost 0 bases and J lost 8 bases. DNA for the CDR3: TGTGCCAGCAGTTACTCGGACAGGGGCTACACCTTC. Protein: CASSYSDRGYTF.

The chain couples TRBV6-6 to TRBJ2-7; TRBD2 agrees at 7 bases. Germline trimming cut 4 bases from V and 6 bases from J; bases unmatched to any gene: 9. The CDR3 is made up of 14 amino acids. In germline, CDR1 is MNHNY, CDR2 SVGAGI (reference sequence). The CDR3: CASSSAGEFGEQYF. Written as DNA, the CDR3 is TGTGCCAGCAGTTCCGCGGGAGAGTTCGGCGAGCAGTACTTC.

The gene calls are TRBV28 and TRBJ1-4, with 10 nucleotides matching TRBD1. This CDR3 has 15 residues. V trimming: 8 bases; J trimming: 5 bases; junction bases outside the gene matches: 8. From germline, CDR1 is MDHEN and CDR2 SYDVKM. CDR3 region: CASQTTTGGNEKLFF. The CDR3, as DNA: TGTGCCAGCCAAACAACGACAGGGGGCAATGAAAAACTGTTTTTT.

CDR3 sequence (DNA): TGTGCCAGTAGTTTAGGGACTAGCGGGACATCGAGTGAGCAGTTCTTC. It codes for CASSLGTSGTSSEQFF. The gene calls are TRBV19 and TRBJ2-1, with TRBD2 identical over 13 bases. CDR3 length equals 16 residues. Germline V gene data show CDR1 as LNHDA and CDR2 as SQIVND (reference sequence). Trimming at V came to 5 bases and at J to 9 bases, leaving 10 bases not matched to a gene.